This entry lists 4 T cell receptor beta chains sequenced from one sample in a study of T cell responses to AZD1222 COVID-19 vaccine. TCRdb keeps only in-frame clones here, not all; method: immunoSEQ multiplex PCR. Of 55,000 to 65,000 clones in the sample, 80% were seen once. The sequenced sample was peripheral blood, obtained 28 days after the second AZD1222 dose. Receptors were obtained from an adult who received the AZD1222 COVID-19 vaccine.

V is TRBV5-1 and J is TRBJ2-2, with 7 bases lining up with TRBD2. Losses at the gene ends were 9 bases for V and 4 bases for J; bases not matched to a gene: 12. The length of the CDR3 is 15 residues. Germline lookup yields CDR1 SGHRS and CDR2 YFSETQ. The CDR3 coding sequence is TGCGCCACCTCGCCAGGGACGGGAGGCACCGGGGAGCTGTTTTTT. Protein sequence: CATSPGTGGTGELFF.

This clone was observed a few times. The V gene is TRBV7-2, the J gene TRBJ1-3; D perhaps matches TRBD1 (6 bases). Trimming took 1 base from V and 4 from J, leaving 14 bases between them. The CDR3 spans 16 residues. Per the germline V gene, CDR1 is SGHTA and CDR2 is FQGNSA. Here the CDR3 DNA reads TGTGCCAGCAGCTTAGGGGGCCAGGGGTACGGAAACACCATATATTTT. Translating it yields CASSLGGQGYGNTIYF.

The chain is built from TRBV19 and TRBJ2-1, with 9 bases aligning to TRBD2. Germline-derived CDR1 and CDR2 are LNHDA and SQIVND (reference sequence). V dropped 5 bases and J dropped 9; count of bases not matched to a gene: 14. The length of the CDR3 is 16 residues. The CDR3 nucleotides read TGTGCCAGTAGTCCTGACTCCGGGACTAGCTTCAGTGAGCAGTTCTTC. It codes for CASSPDSGTSFSEQFF.

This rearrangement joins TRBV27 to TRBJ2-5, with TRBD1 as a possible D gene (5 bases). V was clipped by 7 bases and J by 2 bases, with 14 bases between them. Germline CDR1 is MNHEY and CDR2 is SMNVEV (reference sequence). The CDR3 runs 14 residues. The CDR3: CASKGAWGQETQYF. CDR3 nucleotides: TGTGCCAGCAAAGGGGCCTGGGGACAAGAGACCCAGTACTTC.